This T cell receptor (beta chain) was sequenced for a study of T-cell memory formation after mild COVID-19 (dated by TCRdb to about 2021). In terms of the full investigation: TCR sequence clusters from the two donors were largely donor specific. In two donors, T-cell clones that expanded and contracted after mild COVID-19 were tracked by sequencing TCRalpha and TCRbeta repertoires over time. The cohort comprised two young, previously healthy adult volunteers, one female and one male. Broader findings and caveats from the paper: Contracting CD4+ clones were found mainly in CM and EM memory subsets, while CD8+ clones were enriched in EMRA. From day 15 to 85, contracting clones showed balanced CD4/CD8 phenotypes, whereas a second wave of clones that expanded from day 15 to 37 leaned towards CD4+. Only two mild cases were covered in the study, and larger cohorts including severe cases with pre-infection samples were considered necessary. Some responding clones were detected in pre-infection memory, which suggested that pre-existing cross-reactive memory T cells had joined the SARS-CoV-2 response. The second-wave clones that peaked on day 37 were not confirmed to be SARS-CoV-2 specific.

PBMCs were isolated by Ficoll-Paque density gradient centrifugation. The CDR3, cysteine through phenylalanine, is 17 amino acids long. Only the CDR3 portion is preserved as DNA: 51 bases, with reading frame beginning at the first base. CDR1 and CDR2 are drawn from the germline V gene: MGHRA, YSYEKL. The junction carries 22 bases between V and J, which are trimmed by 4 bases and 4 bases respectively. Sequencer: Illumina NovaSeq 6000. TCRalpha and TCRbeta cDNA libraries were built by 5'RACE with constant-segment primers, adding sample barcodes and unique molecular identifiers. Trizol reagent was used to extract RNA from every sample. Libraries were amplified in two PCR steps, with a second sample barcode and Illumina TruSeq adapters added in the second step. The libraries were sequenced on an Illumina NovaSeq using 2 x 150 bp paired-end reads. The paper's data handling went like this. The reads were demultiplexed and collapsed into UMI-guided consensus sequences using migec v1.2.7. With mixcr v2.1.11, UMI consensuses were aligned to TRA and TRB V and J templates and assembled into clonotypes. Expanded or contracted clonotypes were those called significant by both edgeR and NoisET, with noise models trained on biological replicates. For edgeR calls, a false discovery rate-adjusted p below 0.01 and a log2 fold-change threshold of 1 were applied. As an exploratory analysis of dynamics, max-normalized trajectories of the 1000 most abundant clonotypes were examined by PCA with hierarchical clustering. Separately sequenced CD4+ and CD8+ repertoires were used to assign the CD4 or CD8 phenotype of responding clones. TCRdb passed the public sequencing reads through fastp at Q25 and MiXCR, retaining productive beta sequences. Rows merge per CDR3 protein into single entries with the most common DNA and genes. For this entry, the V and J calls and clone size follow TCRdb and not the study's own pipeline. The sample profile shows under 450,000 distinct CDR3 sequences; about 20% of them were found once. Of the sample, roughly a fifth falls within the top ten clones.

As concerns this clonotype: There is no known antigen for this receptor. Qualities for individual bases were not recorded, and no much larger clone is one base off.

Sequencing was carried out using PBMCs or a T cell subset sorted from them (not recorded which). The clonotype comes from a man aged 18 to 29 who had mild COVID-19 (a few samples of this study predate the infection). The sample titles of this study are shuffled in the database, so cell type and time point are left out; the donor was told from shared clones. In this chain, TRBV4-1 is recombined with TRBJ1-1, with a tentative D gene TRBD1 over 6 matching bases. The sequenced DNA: TGCGCCAGCAGCCGTAGCAGGGCGAATAGGGGGGCCACTGAAGCTTTCTTT. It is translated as CASSRSRANRGATEAFF.